This T cell receptor beta chain was recovered during a study of T-cell reconstitution after alpha-beta-depleted transplantation in children. The germline V gene has CDR1 SEHNR and CDR2 FQNEAQ (reference sequence). V trimming: 5 bases; J trimming: 5 bases; junction bases outside the gene matches: 6. This CDR3 is built from 15 residues. Unique molecular identifiers were built into the TCRbeta library. TCRdb itself ran the PCR reads through MiXCR, one entry per CDR3 protein. This table has around 300,000 distinct CDR3 sequences, 9.5% to 13% appearing once. The sample holds many counts of this clonotype. Its specificity is unknown. Study-wide findings and caveats: It was surviving recipient T cells and thymic progenitors that gave some patients high TCRbeta diversity at day 60. Diversity and T-cell counts at one year after transplant derived mostly from new T cells. Two months or so post-transplant, alpha-beta T cells reportedly derived from several hundred expanded graft clones.

This receptor was obtained from a boy less than two years old with acute myeloid leukemia, due to receive a stem cell transplant. Sequenced here: PBMCs, sampled before TCRalphabeta/CD19-depleted stem cell transplant. The chain is built from TRBV7-9 and TRBJ2-1; 10 nucleotides match TRBD1. Here the CDR3 reads CASSLRQGANNEQFF. CDR3 coding DNA: TGTGCCAGCAGCCTCAGACAGGGGGCAAACAATGAGCAGTTCTTC.